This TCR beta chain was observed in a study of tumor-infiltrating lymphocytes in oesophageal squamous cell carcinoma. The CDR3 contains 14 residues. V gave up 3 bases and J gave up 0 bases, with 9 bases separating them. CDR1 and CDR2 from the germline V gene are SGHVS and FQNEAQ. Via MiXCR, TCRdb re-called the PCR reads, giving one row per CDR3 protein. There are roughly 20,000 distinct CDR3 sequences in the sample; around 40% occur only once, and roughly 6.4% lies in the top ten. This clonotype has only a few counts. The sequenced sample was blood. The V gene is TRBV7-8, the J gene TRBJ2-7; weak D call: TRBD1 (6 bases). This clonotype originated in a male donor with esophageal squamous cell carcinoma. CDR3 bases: TGTGCCAGCAGCTTCGACAGGAACTCCTACGAGCAGTACTTC. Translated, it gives CASSFDRNSYEQYF. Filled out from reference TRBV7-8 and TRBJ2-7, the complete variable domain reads GAGVSQSPRYKVAKRGQDVALRCDPISGHVSLFWYQQALGQGPEFLTYFQNEAQLDKSGLPSDRFFAERPEGSVSTLKIQRTQQEDSAVYLCASSFDRNSYEQYFGPGTRLTVT.